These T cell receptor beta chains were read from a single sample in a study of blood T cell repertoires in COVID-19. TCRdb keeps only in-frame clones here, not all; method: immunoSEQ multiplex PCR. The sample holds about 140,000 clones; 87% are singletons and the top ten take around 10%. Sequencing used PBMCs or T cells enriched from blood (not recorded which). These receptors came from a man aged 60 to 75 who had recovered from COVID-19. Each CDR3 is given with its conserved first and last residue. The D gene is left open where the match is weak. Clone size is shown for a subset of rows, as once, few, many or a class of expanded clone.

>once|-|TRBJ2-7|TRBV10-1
TGCGCCAGCAGTGAGTCGACTCGGGATCTCCACGAGCAGTACTTC
CASSESTRDLHEQYF
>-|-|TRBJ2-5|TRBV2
TGTGCCAGCAGTATAGGGGAGGAAGAGACCCAGTACTTC
CASSIGEEETQYF
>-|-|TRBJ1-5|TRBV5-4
TGTGCCAGCAGCTTGGAGCCAGACCTAGGGCCCCAGCATTTT
CASSLEPDLGPQHF
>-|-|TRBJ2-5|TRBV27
TGTGCCAGCAGTTTAAGTACGGGTGAGACCCAGTACTTC
CASSLSTGETQYF
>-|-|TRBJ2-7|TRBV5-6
TGTGCCAGCACCGGGGGGCAGGTAGCTTGGGAGCAGTACTTC
CASTGGQVAWEQYF
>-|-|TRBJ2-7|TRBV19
TGTGCCAGTAGCGCGGTTGGGGGGTCCTACGAGCAGTACTTC
CASSAVGGSYEQYF
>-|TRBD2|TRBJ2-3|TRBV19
TGTGCCAGTAGTATAGCTGCCGGGACTATAGATACGCAGTATTTT
CASSIAAGTIDTQYF
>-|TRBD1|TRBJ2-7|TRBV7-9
TGTGCCAGCAGCTTAGTGGGACAGAACTACGAGCAGTACTTC
CASSLVGQNYEQYF
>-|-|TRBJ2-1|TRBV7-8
TGTGCCAGCAGCGCACTTTATGAGCAGTTCTTC
CASSALYEQFF
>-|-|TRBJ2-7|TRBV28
TGTGCCAGCAGTTTATTCTTCCCTAGTTTGCAGTACTTC
CASSLFFPSLQYF
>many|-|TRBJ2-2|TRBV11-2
TGTGCCAGCAGACGAGGTAGCACCGGGGAGCTGTTTTTT
CASRRGSTGELFF
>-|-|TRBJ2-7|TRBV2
TGTGCCAGCAATCAACTTGCCCCCGGCGAGCAGTACTTC
CASNQLAPGEQYF
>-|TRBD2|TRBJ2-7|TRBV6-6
TGTGCCAGCAGGCCCGGGACTAGCCTACACGAGCAGTACTTC
CASRPGTSLHEQYF
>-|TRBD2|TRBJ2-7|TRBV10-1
TGCGCCAGCAGTGAGTCGCGACTAGCGGGAGCCGAGCAGTACTTC
CASSESRLAGAEQYF
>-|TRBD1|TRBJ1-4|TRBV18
TGTGCCAGCTCATCCGACAGGGGGCGTAATGAAAAACTGTTTTTT
CASSSDRGRNEKLFF
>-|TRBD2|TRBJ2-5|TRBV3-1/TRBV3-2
TGTGCCAGCAGCCTCCCGAGCGGGGGGGAAGAGACCCAGTACTTC
CASSLPSGGEETQYF
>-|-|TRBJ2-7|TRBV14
TGTGCCAGCAGTGAGATTCAGGGGCCAGGCGAGCAGTACTTC
CASSEIQGPGEQYF
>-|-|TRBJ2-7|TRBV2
TGTGCCAGCCAGAGGGGGGGGCAGGGGACCTACGAGCAGTACTTC
CASQRGGQGTYEQYF
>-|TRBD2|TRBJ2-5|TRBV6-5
TGTGCCAGCTGGGGACTAGTGGAGACCCAGTACTTC
CASWGLVETQYF
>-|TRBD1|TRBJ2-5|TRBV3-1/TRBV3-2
TGTGCCAGCAGCCAAGTAGACAGGGCCAGGGAGACCCAGTACTTC
CASSQVDRARETQYF
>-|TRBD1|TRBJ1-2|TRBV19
TGTGCCAGTAGTACCGAGACAGGGTACGGCTACACCTTC
CASSTETGYGYTF
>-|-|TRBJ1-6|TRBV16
TGTGCCAGCAGCCTAACTACGGGGGGACCCCTCACCCTCCACTTT
CASSLTTGGPLTLHF
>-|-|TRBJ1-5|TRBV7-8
TGTGCCAGCAGCGTTATTAGCAATCAGCCCCAGCATTTT
CASSVISNQPQHF
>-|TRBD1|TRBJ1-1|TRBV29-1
TGCAGCGTTCAGGGACAGGGGAACACTGAAGCTTTCTTT
CSVQGQGNTEAFF
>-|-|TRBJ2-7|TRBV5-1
TGCGCCAGCAGCTATACGACAGCGACTCTCTACGAGCAGTACTTC
CASSYTTATLYEQYF
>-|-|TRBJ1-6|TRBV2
TGTGCCAGCAGTGTTTTTTTAGGACTCCGAGCCTCACCCCTCCACTTT
CASSVFLGLRASPLHF
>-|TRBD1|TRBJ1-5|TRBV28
TGTGCCAGCAGTTCTCCAGGGGGCAGGGCATTACGGAATCAGCCCCAGCATTTT
CASSSPGGRALRNQPQHF
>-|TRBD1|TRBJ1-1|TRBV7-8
TGTGCCAGCAGCCCGGGGACAGGGGGCTTGTCGGCTTTCTTT
CASSPGTGGLSAFF
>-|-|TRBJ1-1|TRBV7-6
TGTGCCAGCAGCTTAGACAAGAACACTGAAGCTTTCTTT
CASSLDKNTEAFF
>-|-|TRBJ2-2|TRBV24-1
TGTGCCACCAGTCGTGCGGGGCTCACCGGGGAGCTGTTTTTT
CATSRAGLTGELFF
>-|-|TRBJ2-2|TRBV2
TGTGCCAGCAGTAATAAGAGGACCGGGGAGCTGTTTTTT
CASSNKRTGELFF
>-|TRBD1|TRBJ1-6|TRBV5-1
TGCGCCAGCAGCAGAGAGGGGACAGGTTGGTCACCCCTCCACTTT
CASSREGTGWSPLHF
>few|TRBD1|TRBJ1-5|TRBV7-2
TGTGCCAGCAGCTTAAGGCAGGGGGGCAATCAGCCCCAGCATTTT
CASSLRQGGNQPQHF
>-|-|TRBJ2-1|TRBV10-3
TGTGCCATCAGTGAGTCTAAGGGCGGAGGCTACAATGAGCAGTTCTTC
CAISESKGGGYNEQFF
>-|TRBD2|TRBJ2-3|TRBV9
TGTGCCAGCAGCGTAGTGGGACTAGCGGGCGCCCCCAGCACAGATACGCAGTATTTT
CASSVVGLAGAPSTDTQYF
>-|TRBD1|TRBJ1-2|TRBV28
TGTGCCAGCAGTTTAGAGCCTGGACAGGAGGCTGGCTACACCTTC
CASSLEPGQEAGYTF
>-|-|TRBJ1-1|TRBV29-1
TGCAGCGTTGCCCGCCTGACTTACACTGAAGCTTTCTTT
CSVARLTYTEAFF
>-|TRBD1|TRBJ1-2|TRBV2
TGTGCCATCCAGACAGGGGCACGTGGCTACACCTTC
CAIQTGARGYTF
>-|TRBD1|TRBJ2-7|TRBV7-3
TGTGCCAGCAGCTTAACTCGGGACAGGGGTTCCTACGAGCAGTACTTC
CASSLTRDRGSYEQYF
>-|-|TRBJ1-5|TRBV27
TGTGCCAGCAGTTCTGGGGGGGGCAATCAGCCCCAGCATTTT
CASSSGGGNQPQHF
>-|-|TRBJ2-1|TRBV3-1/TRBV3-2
TGTGCCAGCAGCCAGACCCTAGGTTTGGGAGTGTATGAGCAGTTCTTC
CASSQTLGLGVYEQFF
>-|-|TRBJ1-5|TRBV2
TGTGCCAGCAGTGAGGACTTGGGGCAGCCCCAGCATTTT
CASSEDLGQPQHF
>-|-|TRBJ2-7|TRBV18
TGTGCCAGCTCGCTGACTTGGGCCTACGAGCAGTACTTC
CASSLTWAYEQYF
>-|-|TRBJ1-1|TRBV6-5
TGTGCCAGCACATCGGGCTGGGGCATGAACACTGAAGCTTTCTTT
CASTSGWGMNTEAFF
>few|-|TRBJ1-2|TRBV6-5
TGTGCCAGCAGTTCACGCCGCAGAGGGAACTATGGCTACACCTTC
CASSSRRRGNYGYTF
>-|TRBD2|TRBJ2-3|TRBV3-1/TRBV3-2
TGTGCCAGCAGCCAATTGGGACTAGCGACAGATACGCAGTATTTT
CASSQLGLATDTQYF
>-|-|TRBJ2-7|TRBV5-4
TGTGCCAGCAGCGGGACTCCGGGACAGAGACCCTCCGAGCAGTACTTC
CASSGTPGQRPSEQYF
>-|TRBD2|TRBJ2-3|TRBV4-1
TGCGCCAGCAGCCAAGAAGCAGCGGGGGTCACTAGCACAGATACGCAGTATTTT
CASSQEAAGVTSTDTQYF
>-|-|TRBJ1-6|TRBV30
TGTGCCTGGAGCCAGGGATCCTATAATTCACCCCTCCACTTT
CAWSQGSYNSPLHF
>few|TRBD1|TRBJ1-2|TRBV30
TGTGCCGGAGGGGACAGGGAGGGCTATGGCTACACCTTC
CAGGDREGYGYTF
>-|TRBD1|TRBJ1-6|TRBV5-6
TGTGCCAGCAGCCCCCTGGCGACGACAGGGGGCTCCTATAATTCACCCCTCCACTTT
CASSPLATTGGSYNSPLHF
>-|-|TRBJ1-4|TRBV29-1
TGCAGCGCCACCCCGACTTGGGGCGACGAAAAACTGTTTTTT
CSATPTWGDEKLFF
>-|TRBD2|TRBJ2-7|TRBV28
TGTGCCAGCAGTTTAATGGGAGGGTCCTACGAGCAGTACTTC
CASSLMGGSYEQYF